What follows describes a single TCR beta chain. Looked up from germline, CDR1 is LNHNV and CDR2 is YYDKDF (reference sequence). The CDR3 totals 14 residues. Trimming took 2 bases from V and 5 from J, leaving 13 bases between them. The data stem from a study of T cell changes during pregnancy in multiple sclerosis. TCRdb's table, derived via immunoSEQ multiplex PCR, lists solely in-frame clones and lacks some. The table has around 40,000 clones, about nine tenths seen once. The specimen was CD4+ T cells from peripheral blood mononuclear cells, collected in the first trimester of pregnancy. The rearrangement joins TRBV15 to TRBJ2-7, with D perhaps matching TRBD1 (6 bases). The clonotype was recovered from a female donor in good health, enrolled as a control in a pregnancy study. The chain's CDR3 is CATSRNRDRNEQYF. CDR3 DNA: TGTGCCACCAGCAGAAACCGTGACAGGAACGAGCAGTACTTC. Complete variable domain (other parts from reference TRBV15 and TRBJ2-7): DAMVIQNPRYQVTQFGKPVTLSCSQTLNHNVMYWYQQKSSQAPKLLFHYYDKDFNNEADTPDNFQSRRPNTSFCFLDIRSPGLGDTAMYLCATSRNRDRNEQYFGPGTRLTVT.